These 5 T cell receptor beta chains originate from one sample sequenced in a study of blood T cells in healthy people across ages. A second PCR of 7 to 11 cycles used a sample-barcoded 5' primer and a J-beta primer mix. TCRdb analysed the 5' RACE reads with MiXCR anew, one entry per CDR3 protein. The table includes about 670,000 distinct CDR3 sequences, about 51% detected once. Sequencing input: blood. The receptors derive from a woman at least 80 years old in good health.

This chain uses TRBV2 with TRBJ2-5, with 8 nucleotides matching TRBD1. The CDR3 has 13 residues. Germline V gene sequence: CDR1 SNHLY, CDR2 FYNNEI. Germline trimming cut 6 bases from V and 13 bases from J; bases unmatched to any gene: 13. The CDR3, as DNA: TGTGCCAGCAGCGGATCAGGGACAGGCCCCCTGTACTTC. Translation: CASSGSGTGPLYF.

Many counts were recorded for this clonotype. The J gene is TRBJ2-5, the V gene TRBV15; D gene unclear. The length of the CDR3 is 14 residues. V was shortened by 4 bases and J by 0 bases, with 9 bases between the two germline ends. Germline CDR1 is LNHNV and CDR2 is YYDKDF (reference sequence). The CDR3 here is CATSTRPYQETQYF. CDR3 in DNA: TGTGCCACCAGCACCCGGCCTTACCAAGAGACCCAGTACTTC.

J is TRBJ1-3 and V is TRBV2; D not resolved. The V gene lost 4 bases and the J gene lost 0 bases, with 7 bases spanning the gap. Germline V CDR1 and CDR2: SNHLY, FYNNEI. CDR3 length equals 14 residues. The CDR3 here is CASSAASSGNTIYF. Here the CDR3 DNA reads TGTGCCAGCAGTGCAGCTTCCTCTGGAAACACCATATATTTT.

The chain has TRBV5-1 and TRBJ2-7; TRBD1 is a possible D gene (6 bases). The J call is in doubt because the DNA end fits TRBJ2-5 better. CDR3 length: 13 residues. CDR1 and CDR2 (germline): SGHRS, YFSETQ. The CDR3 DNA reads TGCGCCACCTCGGACAGAGCGGAAGAGACCCAGTACTTC. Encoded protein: CATSDRAEETQYF.

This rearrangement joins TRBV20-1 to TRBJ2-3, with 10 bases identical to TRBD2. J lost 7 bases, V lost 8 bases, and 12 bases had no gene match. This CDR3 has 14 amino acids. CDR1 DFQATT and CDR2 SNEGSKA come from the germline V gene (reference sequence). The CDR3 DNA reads TGCAGTCTAAGGGCGGTAGCGGGGGGCAATACGCAGTATTTT. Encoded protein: CSLRAVAGGNTQYF.